This entry describes one TCR beta chain. Its antigen remains unknown. CDR1 is SGHRS and CDR2 is YFSETQ in the germline V gene. The CDR3 has 16 residues. Trimming cost V 5 bases and J 2 bases, with 18 bases left between them. These data originate in a study of T-cell reconstitution after alpha-beta-depleted transplantation in children. General observations from the study: Reportedly, only several hundred clones from non-depleted graft cells drove alpha-beta T-cell counts at about two months. Some patients' high day-60 TCRbeta diversity was traced to surviving recipient T cells and thymic progenitors.

Unique molecular identifiers were used in preparing the TCRbeta library. Each CDR3 protein gets one entry after TCRdb re-called the PCR reads with MiXCR. In the table there are hundreds of thousands of distinct CDR3 sequences, around a tenth of which are singletons. Sequencing was performed on peripheral blood, taken 180 days after TCRalphabeta/CD19-depleted stem cell transplant. V usage is TRBV5-1 and J usage is TRBJ2-3, with D perhaps matching TRBD2 (6 bases). This TCR was sampled from a male patient aged 2-15 years who had a stem cell transplant for chronic granulomatous disease, so the T cells may come from the graft donor. CDR3 residues: CASRRDSLQPTDTQYF. CDR3 DNA: TGCGCCAGCAGGCGGGACTCCCTCCAACCCACAGATACGCAGTATTTT.